This TCR beta chain was profiled in a study of neurological immune-mediated disorders. Trimming took off 0 bases at V and 0 bases at J, with 11 bases between the two ends. CDR3 length: 16 residues. Germline CDR1 SGHRS, CDR2 YFSETQ. Many counts were recorded for this clonotype. TCRdb used MiXCR to reprocess the 5' RACE reads, holding one entry per CDR3 protein. The sample has around 44,000 distinct CDR3 sequences; roughly 15% are singletons. The rearrangement joins TRBV5-1 to TRBJ2-3; D uncertain. This sequence originates from a woman aged 60 to 75 with HTLV-1-associated myelopathy (HAM/TSP). The specimen was CD4+ T cells from blood. The CDR3 reads CASSLGARSSTDTQYF. CDR3 DNA: TGCGCCAGCAGCTTGGGAGCTCGCTCTAGCACAGATACGCAGTATTTT.